This TCR beta chain came from a study of blood T cell repertoires in COVID-19. Study in general: Spain, Italy and the United States supplied samples that represented acute and convalescent COVID-19. Nucleic acid was either cDNA or gDNA, and it came from T cells, B-cell-depleted T cells, or PBMCs.

Original data processing: Estimates of nucleated cell counts were drawn from the amplification of reference gene primers. Assay used: immunoSEQ multiplex PCR; TCRdb lists only in-frame clones, some missing. V, J and clone size are those of that table, while D and trimming were read from the DNA. The table has around 270,000 clones, around nine tenths seen once. The germline V gene encodes CDR1 SGHRS and CDR2 YFSETQ. This CDR3 has 14 residues. The junction had 6 bases not matched to a gene; V was cut back by 2 bases and J by 6 bases. The clonotype was recovered from a man between 35 and 55 years old with acute or convalescent COVID-19. The J gene is TRBJ2-7, the V gene TRBV5-1, with 9 bases matching TRBD1. Input material: peripheral blood. CDR3 nucleotides: TGCGCCAGCAGCTTATCGACAGGGGGGAGCGAGCAGTACTTC. Translated: CASSLSTGGSEQYF.